These 21 T cell receptor beta chains came from one sample sequenced in a study of regulatory T cells in long-lasting Graves disease. The time point: newly diagnosed GD, antithyroid drugs for less than 3 months. With RNA extracted from PBMCs as input, the TCR library was made. In building TCR beta libraries, iRepertoire HTBI primers were used together with Arm-PCR of CDR3 regions. TCRdb re-analysed the multiplex PCR reads in MiXCR, keeping a single row per CDR3 protein. The profile covers about 220,000 distinct CDR3 sequences, with 15% to 20% appearing a single time and approximately 12% taken by the ten largest. This sample was shared with a second study, whose subject was T cells in Graves' hyperthyroidism and ophthalmopathy.

The sample consisted of peripheral blood mononuclear cells (PBMCs), taken at new diagnosis, from a patient treated with antithyroid drugs. The receptors stem from a woman aged 25 to 39 with Graves disease.

This clonotype was found many times. J is TRBJ1-2 and V is TRBV7-9; no definite D call. The CDR3 spans 15 residues. Per germline, CDR1 SEHNR and CDR2 FQNEAQ (reference sequence). Trimming cost V 0 bases and J 2 bases, with 10 bases left between them. The CDR3 region is CASSLAPSGNYGYTF. For the CDR3, the DNA is TGTGCCAGCAGCTTAGCCCCTAGTGGGAACTATGGCTACACCTTC.

This clonotype was counted a few times. The gene calls are TRBV11-3 and TRBJ1-2; 7 nucleotides align to TRBD1. The ends lost 4 bases at V and 5 bases at J; junction bases unmatched: 13. The CDR3 consists of 16 residues. CDR1 and CDR2 from the germline V gene are SGHNT and YENEEA. For the CDR3, the DNA is TGTGCCAGCAGCTCCGACAGGGATCCAACTGGATATGGCTACACCTTC. Translation gives CASSSDRDPTGYGYTF.

V and J are TRBV6-1 and TRBJ1-1, with TRBD1 matching over 9 bases. Germline V gene lookup returns CDR1 MNHNS and CDR2 SASEGT. Unmatched junction bases numbered 3, after V lost 2 bases and J lost 2 bases. The CDR3 consists of 15 residues. The DNA for the CDR3 is TGTGCCAGCAGTGAACCGGGACAGGGTAACACTGAAGCTTTCTTT. Its protein is CASSEPGQGNTEAFF.

The rearrangement links TRBV11-2 to TRBJ1-2; TRBD1 is a possible D gene (6 bases). CDR1 SGHAT and CDR2 FQNNGV come from the germline V gene. Trimming removed 1 base at V and 9 bases at J, with 12 bases between. The CDR3 totals 13 residues. The CDR3 DNA reads as TGTGCCAGCAGCTTAGGCCCCGACAGGCGCTACACCTTC. This encodes CASSLGPDRRYTF.

This clonotype was detected ten times or more. The rearrangement joins TRBV9 to TRBJ2-2; 7 bases agree with TRBD2. CDR3 size: 15 residues. V was clipped by 0 bases and J by 1 base; unmatched bases: 0. Per germline, CDR1 SGDLS and CDR2 YYNGEE. CDR3 in amino acids: CASSVAGGNTGELFF. CDR3 nucleotide sequence: TGTGCCAGCAGCGTAGCGGGGGGGAACACCGGGGAGCTGTTTTTT.

In its sample, this clonotype was seen a few times. The V call is TRBV6-2 or TRBV6-3, the J call TRBJ1-6, with 10 nucleotides matching TRBD1. Losses at the gene ends were 5 bases for V and 7 bases for J; bases not matched to a gene: 5. The CDR3 is 15 residues long. Germline V gene sequence: CDR1 MNHEY, CDR2 SVGEGT. CDR3 bases: TGTGCCAGCAGTGAAGCGACAGGGGGCAATTCACCCCTCCACTTT. Translation gives CASSEATGGNSPLHF.

A few counts support this clonotype. The chain is built from TRBV2 and TRBJ1-1, with no clear D. CDR1 and CDR2 (germline): SNHLY, FYNNEI. The CDR3 spans 12 residues. V dropped 2 bases and J dropped 5 bases, with 6 bases sitting between them. The CDR3 here is CASSEWGTEAFF. CDR3 DNA: TGTGCCAGCAGTGAATGGGGAACTGAAGCTTTCTTT.

This clonotype was seen repeatedly, ten times or more. V usage is TRBV19 and J usage is TRBJ2-4; D gene uncertain. The germline CDR1 and CDR2 sequences are LNHDA and SQIVND (reference sequence). The CDR3 is made up of 14 amino acids. V lost 5 bases and J 5 bases, leaving 13 bases between the germline ends. CDR3 sequence reads: CASSGWGGENIQYF. Here the CDR3 DNA reads TGTGCCAGTAGTGGATGGGGTGGGGAAAACATTCAGTACTTC.

There are many counts of this clonotype. The CDR3 nucleotides read TGCGCCAGCAGCCTGACAGCGCCCGGGGATTCACCCCTCCACTTT. Its translation: CASSLTAPGDSPLHF. The chain employs TRBV5-1 and TRBJ1-6; tentatively, D is TRBD1 (5 bases). The CDR3 extends over 15 amino acids. The germline V gene encodes CDR1 SGHRS and CDR2 YFSETQ. The V and J ends lost 4 bases and 8 bases respectively, with 16 bases between them.

This clonotype has a count of ten or more. The V gene is TRBV2, the J gene TRBJ1-1; TRBD1 aligns across 7 bases. The CDR3 loop spans 14 amino acids. Trimming cost V 9 bases and J 0 bases; bases outside gene matches: 7. The germline gives CDR1 SNHLY, CDR2 FYNNEI. The CDR3 coding sequence is TGTGCCAGTCCAGGGACAGCCATGAACACTGAAGCTTTCTTT. It encodes CASPGTAMNTEAFF. Full variable domain (missing parts from reference TRBV2 and TRBJ1-1): EPEVTQTPSHQVTQMGQEVILRCVPISNHLYFYWYRQILGQKVEFLVSFYNNEISEKSEIFDDQFSVERPDGSNFTLKIRSTKLEDSAMYFCASPGTAMNTEAFFGQGTRLTVV.

The chain links TRBV12-3 or TRBV12-4 to TRBJ1-2; D is ambiguous. The V end was cut by 5 bases, the J end by 8 bases, with 18 bases between. CDR3 length equals 14 residues. The CDR3 reads CASSATTPRRGYTF. In DNA, the CDR3 is TGTGCCAGCAGTGCCACCACTCCCCGGAGGGGCTACACCTTC.

This clonotype came up many times. This rearrangement joins TRBV5-1 to TRBJ2-1; D perhaps matches TRBD1 (5 bases). In germline, CDR1 is SGHRS, CDR2 YFSETQ. The CDR3 extends over 15 amino acids. The V gene lost 1 base and the J gene lost 12 bases, with 20 bases spanning the gap. CDR3 protein: CASSLSSPGSDRQFF. CDR3 coding DNA: TGCGCCAGCAGCTTGTCGTCCCCCGGGTCCGACAGGCAGTTCTTC. Full variable domain (rest looked up from reference TRBV5-1 and TRBJ2-1): KAGVTQTPRYLIKTRGQQVTLSCSPISGHRSVSWYQQTPGQGLQFLFEYFSETQRNKGNFPGRFSGRQFSNSRSEMNVSTLELGDSALYLCASSLSSPGSDRQFFGPGTRLTVL.

The rearrangement uses TRBV3-1 and TRBJ2-2; 11 positions match TRBD2. J gave up 7 bases and V 4 bases, and 8 bases lay outside the gene matches. The length of the CDR3 is 16 residues. Per the germline V gene, CDR1 is LGHDT and CDR2 is YNNKEL (reference sequence). The CDR3: CASSPYRLAGSGELFF. The CDR3 bases are TGTGCCAGCAGCCCTTATCGACTAGCGGGAAGCGGGGAGCTGTTTTTT.

Worth noting for this clonotype: No conserved phenylalanine or tryptophan is present at the end of the CDR3, so a read error is the likely explanation. The DNA is omitted, as the CDR3 cannot be located on it reliably, and the CDR3 follows TCRdb's listing. V and J are TRBV11-2 and TRBJ1-2; the table assigns TRBD1, which was not confirmed against the DNA. The CDR3 has 15 amino acids, counting both end residues. CDR1 is SGHAT, CDR2 FQNNGV, per germline. The CDR3 spells CASSDPGHAHYGYSL.

This rearrangement joins TRBV6-1 to TRBJ2-3, with unresolved D. Trimming shortened V by 4 bases and J by 8 bases, and 7 bases separated the two germline ends. Looked up from germline, CDR1 is MNHNS and CDR2 is SASEGT. The CDR3 is 11 amino acids. The CDR3 nucleotides read TGTGCCAGCAGTGTCAGTCGTACGCAGTATTTT. Translating gives CASSVSRTQYF.

This clonotype was seen ten or more times. The chain is built from TRBV11-2 and TRBJ2-3; no clear D. The CDR3 covers 16 residues. V lost 1 base and J 0 bases, leaving 11 bases between the germline ends. Per the germline V gene, CDR1 is SGHAT and CDR2 is FQNNGV. The DNA for the CDR3 is TGTGCCAGCAGCTTAGGGGCCAGTCTCAGCACAGATACGCAGTATTTT. Amino acid sequence: CASSLGASLSTDTQYF.

This chain joins TRBV7-2 and TRBJ1-6; D unclear. V was shortened by 1 base and J by 7 bases, with 11 bases between the two germline ends. The CDR3 contains 15 residues. Germline V CDR1 and CDR2: SGHTA, FQGNSA. CDR3 in DNA: TGTGCCAGCAGCTTAGGAACCTCGTCGAATTCACCCCTCCACTTT. Its translation is CASSLGTSSNSPLHF.

In its sample, this clonotype was seen many times. The V and J genes are TRBV28 and TRBJ1-2; no firm D call. Germline V CDR1 and CDR2: MDHEN, SYDVKM. The germline V and J ends were trimmed by 6 bases and 4 bases, with 12 bases remaining between them. This CDR3 is built from 13 residues. The CDR3 DNA sequence: TGTGCCAGCAGCCCGCCCCAAATCTATGGCTACACCTTC. Its translation is CASSPPQIYGYTF.

The chain employs TRBV2 and TRBJ2-3; D call uncertain. Trimming stripped 0 bases from V and 0 bases from J, with 10 bases between. This CDR3 is built from 16 residues. Germline V gene sequence: CDR1 SNHLY, CDR2 FYNNEI. The CDR3 sequence is CASSEAQTPSTDTQYF. DNA of the CDR3: TGTGCCAGCAGTGAAGCGCAGACACCTAGCACAGATACGCAGTATTTT.

This clonotype was observed at least ten times. The chain links TRBV27 to TRBJ2-5; D ambiguous. Trimming left V 2 bases short and J 7 bases short, with 14 bases between. The CDR3 extends over 14 amino acids. Germline CDR1 is MNHEY and CDR2 is SMNVEV (reference sequence). The CDR3 nucleotides are TGTGCCAGCAGTTTAAGTGACCCCGCCGGGACCCAGTACTTC. Protein product: CASSLSDPAGTQYF.

For this clonotype: This probably arose from a read error, given a far larger clone one base away. The chain is built from TRBV9 and TRBJ2-1; 12 bases agree with TRBD2. CDR1 and CDR2 (germline): SGDLS, YYNGEE. V lost 4 bases, J lost 8 bases, and 10 bases stayed unmatched. The CDR3 runs to 16 residues. CDR3 loop: CASSLVLAGGVDEQFF. CDR3 in DNA: TGTGCCAGCAGCTTGGTACTAGCGGGAGGAGTAGATGAGCAGTTCTTC.